Below are 14 T cell receptor beta chains sequenced from a single sample in a study of memory CD4+ T cells and cytomegalovirus serostatus. Produced via immunoSEQ multiplex PCR; TCRdb's table is partial and in-frame only. The table lists tens of thousands of clones, 76% of them singletons. The sort gate was single viable CD3+CD4+CD8-CD45RO+ cells for memory CD4+ T cells. Specimen: memory CD4+ T cells from blood. The receptors derive from an adult in good health and CMV-seronegative.

The genes are TRBV5-1 and TRBJ2-3; weak D call: TRBD1 (5 bases). The ends were cut back, 6 bases at V and 6 bases at J, with 14 bases in the middle. There are 13 residues in the CDR3. CDR1 is SGHRS and CDR2 is YFSETQ in the germline V gene. DNA for the CDR3: TGCGCCAGCACCCAGGGATCGGCGGATACGCAGTATTTT. Residues: CASTQGSADTQYF.

This rearrangement joins TRBV18 to TRBJ2-5; 10 positions match TRBD1. V lost 3 bases and J lost 3; bases outside the gene matches: 4. The CDR3 is 15 residues long. CDR1 is KGHSH, CDR2 LQKENI, per germline. DNA for the CDR3: TGTGCCAGCTCACCTTTGACAGGGGGCGAAGAGACCCAGTACTTC. Its protein is CASSPLTGGEETQYF.

The V and J genes are TRBV5-1 and TRBJ2-2, with D perhaps assigned TRBD1 or TRBD2 (5 bases each). Between the trimmed V and J ends, which lost 7 bases and 4 bases, there was a span of 14 bases. CDR3 length equals 14 residues. Looked up from germline, CDR1 is SGHRS and CDR2 is YFSETQ. For the CDR3, the DNA is TGCGCCAGCCTCAGGGACGGAGTCACCGGGGAGCTGTTTTTT. The encoded protein is CASLRDGVTGELFF.

This clone is medium-sized by share. The J gene is TRBJ2-3, the V gene TRBV6-1, with a possible D match to TRBD1 (5 bases). Germline loops: CDR1 MNHNS, CDR2 SASEGT. V was trimmed by 8 bases and J by 2 bases, leaving 11 bases between them. CDR3 length: 13 amino acids. CDR3 loop: CASGLGHTDTQYF. CDR3 sequence (DNA): TGTGCCAGCGGGTTGGGGCACACAGATACGCAGTATTTT.

The chain is built from TRBV6-5 and TRBJ1-2; 8 bases fit TRBD1. V gave up 6 bases and J gave up 9 bases; unmatched junction bases: 6. The CDR3 contains 12 residues. CDR1 MNHEY and CDR2 SVGAGI come from the germline V gene. CDR3: CASSGQGRSYTF. CDR3 sequence (DNA): TGTGCCAGCAGCGGACAGGGTCGGAGCTACACCTTC.

The chain is built from TRBV7-2 and TRBJ2-1; D not certain. V was cut by 5 bases and J by 6 bases, with 26 bases left in between. The CDR3 has 18 amino acids. Germline CDR1 reads SGHTA; CDR2 reads FQGNSA. In DNA, the CDR3 is TGTGCCAGCAGCCCTGTTCGGCTGACCGCGACCTCCCGCAATGAGCAGTTCTTC. Its translation is CASSPVRLTATSRNEQFF.

V and J are TRBV6-6 and TRBJ2-3; D might be TRBD1 (6 bases). CDR1 is MNHNY, CDR2 SVGAGI, per germline (reference sequence). The germline V and J ends were trimmed by 6 bases and 5 bases, with 9 bases remaining between them. The CDR3 has 12 residues. In nucleotides, the CDR3 is TGTGCCAGCAGCAAAGGGGGAGATACGCAGTATTTT. Translation gives CASSKGGDTQYF.

On this clone: Other DNA sequences in the sample encode the same CDR3. CDR3 protein: CASSQGANYGYTF. In nucleotides, the CDR3 is TGTGCCAGCAGCCAGGGAGCTAACTATGGCTACACCTTC. V usage is TRBV14 and J usage is TRBJ1-2; D is undetermined. Trimming stripped 3 bases from V and 0 bases from J, with 5 bases between. The CDR3 consists of 13 residues. CDR1 and CDR2 (germline): SGHDN, FVKESK.

The V and J genes are TRBV7-6 and TRBJ2-1, with D tentatively TRBD1 or TRBD2 (5 bases each). This CDR3 comprises 13 residues. In germline, CDR1 is SGHVS, CDR2 FNYEAQ. Trimming removed 5 bases at V and 10 bases at J, with 15 bases between. CDR3 amino acids: CASSRNGGTEQFF. CDR3 in DNA: TGTGCCAGCAGCCGTAATGGGGGAACAGAGCAGTTCTTC.

CDR3 DNA sequence: TGTGCCAGCAGCCCAAGGGCGGGGAACACTGAAGCTTTCTTT. Amino acid sequence: CASSPRAGNTEAFF. The chain couples TRBV5-4 to TRBJ1-1; D uncertain. Germline CDR1 and CDR2: SGHNT and YYREEE (reference sequence). The CDR3 runs 14 residues. V was cut by 4 bases and J by 1 base, with 11 bases left in between. The full variable domain, completed using reference TRBV5-4 and TRBJ1-1, is ETGVTQSPTHLIKTRGQQVTLRCSSQSGHNTVSWYQQALGQGPQFIFQYYREEENGRGNFPPRFSGLQFPNYSSELNVNALELDDSALYLCASSPRAGNTEAFFGQGTRLTVV.

The rearrangement links TRBV16 to TRBJ2-5; weak D call: TRBD2 (6 bases). The CDR3 contains 14 residues. V gave up 2 bases and J gave up 5 bases, with 12 bases separating them. Germline CDR1 is KGHSY and CDR2 is FQNENV. CDR3 amino acids: CASSQPTSGETQYF. CDR3 coding DNA: TGTGCCAGCAGCCAACCGACCAGCGGGGAGACCCAGTACTTC.

The chain has TRBV2 and TRBJ1-2; D remains unclear. Trimming stripped 7 bases from V and 4 bases from J, with 13 bases between. The germline V gene encodes CDR1 SNHLY and CDR2 FYNNEI. CDR3 length: 13 residues. As DNA, the CDR3 is TGTGCCAGCAACCCATCCCCATCCTATGGCTACACCTTC. It encodes CASNPSPSYGYTF.

CDR3 nucleotides: TGTGCCAGCAGCCCCGACAGAAATAATTCACCCCTCCACTTT. Amino acids: CASSPDRNNSPLHF. This chain connects TRBV7-9 to TRBJ1-6; D might be TRBD1 (5 bases). This CDR3 contains 14 residues. Trimming shortened V by 5 bases and J by 5 bases, and 10 bases separated the two germline ends. Germline values: CDR1 SEHNR, CDR2 FQNEAQ (reference sequence).

The chain has TRBV11-2 and TRBJ1-6; TRBD1 aligns across 8 bases. V was clipped by 5 bases and J by 5 bases; unmatched bases: 5. The germline V gene has CDR1 SGHAT and CDR2 FQNNGV. The CDR3 length is 15 residues. The CDR3 loop is CASSTQGANNSPLHF. The CDR3 region has the DNA TGTGCCAGCAGCACTCAGGGGGCTAATAATTCACCCCTCCACTTT.